This is a list of T cell receptor beta chains from one sample in a study of human T cells and chemical hapten exposure. Using its own MiXCR run on the RACE reads, TCRdb lists one record per CDR3 protein. Of 300,000 to 450,000 distinct CDR3 sequences listed, roughly 5.3% were seen once; the top ten hold just over 2.5%. Sample: whole blood, taken in connection with sensitization to the hapten diphenylcyclopropenone (DPC). The receptor source for this set is a woman between 45 and 60 years old with alopecia areata. Some clones in this sample may be carry-over from other donors' samples. The CDR3 runs from the conserved cysteine through the conserved F or W. A D gene is named only where the DNA matches it firmly. Expanded clones are given a class, and other clones once, few, many or no size at all.

abundance	d_gene	v_gene	j_gene	CDR3aa	CDR3nt
.	.	TRBV6-1	TRBJ1-5	CASSEGLGGQPQHF	TGTGCCAGCAGTGAAGGGTTGGGAGGTCAGCCCCAGCATTTT
few	TRBD2	TRBV29-1	TRBJ2-7	CSVALAGGNEQYF	TGCAGCGTCGCACTAGCGGGAGGAAACGAGCAGTACTTC
many	TRBD1	TRBV30	TRBJ1-1	CAWKGTVNTEAFF	TGTGCCTGGAAGGGGACAGTTAACACTGAAGCTTTCTTT
.	.	TRBV7-8	TRBJ2-3	CASSLGQGTSTDTQYF	TGTGCCAGCAGCTTAGGGCAGGGGACCAGCACAGATACGCAGTATTTT
few	TRBD1	TRBV6-1	TRBJ1-5	CASSLGTGGSQPQHF	TGTGCCAGCAGCCTTGGGACAGGGGGGAGTCAGCCCCAGCATTTT
.	.	TRBV30	TRBJ1-1	CAWSKGNTEAFF	TGTGCCTGGAGTAAAGGTAACACTGAAGCTTTCTTT
many	.	TRBV7-7	TRBJ2-5	CASSFYLQETQYF	TGTGCCAGCAGCTTCTACTTGCAAGAGACCCAGTACTTC
.	.	TRBV2	TRBJ2-1	CASSVGEQFF	TGTGCCAGCAGTGTAGGGGAGCAGTTCTTC
few	.	TRBV13	TRBJ2-7	CASGQRGRVDEQYF	TGTGCCAGCGGCCAGAGGGGGAGGGTGGACGAGCAGTACTTC
many	.	TRBV4-3	TRBJ1-1	CASSQERDTEAFF	TGTGCCAGCAGCCAAGAGAGGGACACTGAAGCTTTCTTT
many	.	TRBV15	TRBJ2-7	CATSRDSYLSYEQYF	TGTGCCACCAGCAGAGATTCCTACCTCTCCTACGAGCAGTACTTC
few	.	TRBV5-4	TRBJ2-4	CASSYDKIQYF	TGTGCCAGCAGTTACGATAAAATTCAGTACTTC
many	.	TRBV13	TRBJ2-5	CASSLPGESQETQYF	TGTGCCAGCAGCCTACCAGGGGAGAGTCAAGAGACCCAGTACTTC
few	.	TRBV20-1	TRBJ1-2	CSALSVSAEYGYTF	TGCAGTGCTCTCTCAGTATCTGCGGAGTATGGCTACACCTTC
few	.	TRBV12-3/TRBV12-4	TRBJ1-2	CASSLGALSYGYTF	TGTGCCAGCAGTTTAGGGGCCCTATCCTATGGCTACACCTTC
.	TRBD2	TRBV12-3/TRBV12-4	TRBJ2-2	CASNPSGRVAGELFF	TGTGCCAGCAACCCTAGCGGGAGGGTCGCCGGGGAGCTGTTTTTT
.	.	TRBV2	TRBJ1-2	CAIPVYYGYTF	TGTGCCATCCCCGTCTACTATGGCTACACCTTC
many	.	TRBV9	TRBJ2-2	CASSVGDPNTGELFF	TGTGCCAGCAGCGTAGGGGACCCTAACACCGGGGAGCTGTTTTTT
many	.	TRBV30	TRBJ2-7	CAQGGRTRYEQYF	TGTGCCCAAGGCGGACGCACCCGCTACGAGCAGTACTTC
many	TRBD1	TRBV20-1	TRBJ1-4	CSARDTGTGRNEKLFF	TGCAGTGCTAGAGATACGGGGACAGGACGAAATGAAAAACTGTTTTTT
few	TRBD1	TRBV30	TRBJ1-5	CAWSVGQGGYSNQPQHF	TGTGCCTGGAGTGTAGGACAGGGGGGATATAGCAATCAGCCCCAGCATTTT
many	.	TRBV9	TRBJ2-1	CASSATRAYNEQFF	TGTGCCAGCAGCGCGACCAGGGCCTACAATGAGCAGTTCTTC
few	TRBD2	TRBV4-1	TRBJ2-7	CASSQAPTSGGLTYEQYF	TGCGCCAGCAGCCAAGCTCCCACTAGCGGGGGCCTTACCTACGAGCAGTACTTC
many	.	TRBV5-1	TRBJ2-7	CASSLRAGDLEQYF	TGCGCCAGCAGCCTCAGGGCAGGGGACCTCGAGCAGTACTTC
many	.	TRBV5-5	TRBJ2-3	CASSSRQASTDTQYF	TGTGCCAGCAGTTCCCGACAGGCCTCCACAGATACGCAGTATTTT
.	TRBD2	TRBV28	TRBJ2-1	CASSTLAGGPDEQFF	TGTGCCAGCAGCACTCTAGCGGGAGGGCCCGATGAGCAGTTCTTC
many	.	TRBV12-3/TRBV12-4	TRBJ2-1	CASTEERAQYNEQFF	TGTGCCAGCACCGAAGAGAGGGCCCAATACAATGAGCAGTTCTTC
.	.	TRBV18	TRBJ2-6	CASSPGPPSGANVLTF	TGTGCCAGCTCACCAGGCCCTCCTTCTGGAGCCAACGTCCTGACTTTC
many	.	TRBV9	TRBJ2-7	CASSVGGVGTQPYEQYF	TGTGCCAGCAGCGTAGGGGGTGTAGGAACGCAACCCTACGAGCAGTACTTC
.	TRBD2	TRBV7-6	TRBJ2-7	CASSLGGAGGGPRRYEQYF	TGTGCCAGCAGCTTAGGTGGGGCCGGCGGGGGGCCGAGGCGTTACGAGCAGTACTTC
few	TRBD2	TRBV5-5	TRBJ2-7	CASSKSAGEHYEQYF	TGTGCCAGCAGCAAAAGTGCGGGGGAGCACTACGAGCAGTACTTC
few	TRBD1	TRBV12-5	TRBJ2-3	CASGRDRGEDTQYF	TGTGCTAGTGGCCGGGACAGGGGAGAAGATACGCAGTATTTT
few	.	TRBV6-5	TRBJ1-1	CASSYRAGARGLNTEAFF	TGTGCCAGCAGTTACCGGGCCGGGGCGAGGGGACTGAACACTGAAGCTTTCTTT
.	.	TRBV11-1	TRBJ1-1	CASSLHGDTEAFF	TGTGCCAGCAGCTTACACGGGGACACTGAAGCTTTCTTT
many	TRBD2	TRBV6-6	TRBJ2-5	CASSYSTLAGPQETQYF	TGTGCCAGCAGTTACTCGACCCTAGCGGGTCCACAAGAGACCCAGTACTTC
.	.	TRBV12-3/TRBV12-4	TRBJ2-4	CASSLDWAKNIQYF	TGTGCCAGCAGTCTCGACTGGGCCAAAAACATTCAGTACTTC
many	TRBD1	TRBV29-1	TRBJ2-1	CSATGGFDNEQFF	TGCAGCGCGACAGGGGGCTTCGACAATGAGCAGTTCTTC
.	.	TRBV27	TRBJ1-1	CASSPIQENTEAFF	TGTGCCAGCAGCCCAATACAGGAAAACACTGAAGCTTTCTTT
few	.	TRBV5-1	TRBJ1-4	CASSLELLNEKLFF	TGCGCCAGCAGCTTGGAACTACTTAATGAAAAACTGTTTTTT
few	TRBD1	TRBV2	TRBJ1-5	CASRGTGYQPQHF	TGTGCCAGCAGGGGGACAGGGTATCAGCCCCAGCATTTT
many	.	TRBV29-1	TRBJ2-1	CSAPLENEQFF	TGCAGCGCTCCACTAGAAAATGAGCAGTTCTTC
many	.	TRBV3-1	TRBJ2-3	CASSQTTTTTDTQYF	TGTGCCAGCAGCCAAACGACAACTACCACAGATACGCAGTATTTT
many	.	TRBV14	TRBJ2-1	CASSQVGGLRVQFF	TGTGCCAGCAGCCAAGTTGGCGGTCTTCGGGTGCAGTTCTTC
few	.	TRBV12-3/TRBV12-4	TRBJ2-7	CASSLGGVLSYEQYF	TGTGCCAGCAGTTTAGGGGGCGTTCTCTCCTACGAGCAGTACTTC
.	TRBD1	TRBV10-3	TRBJ1-1	CAIRGTGDLNTEDFF	TGTGCCATCAGGGGGACAGGGGATCTGAACACTGAAGATTTCTTT
few	.	TRBV20-1	TRBJ1-5	CSALPDSNQPQHF	TGCAGTGCTCTCCCCGATAGCAATCAGCCCCAGCATTTT
many	.	TRBV6-5	TRBJ1-1	CASTPGQNTEAFF	TGTGCCAGCACCCCGGGACAGAACACTGAAGCTTTCTTT
.	TRBD1	TRBV7-9	TRBJ1-5	CASSFGQGAVQPQHF	TGTGCCAGCAGCTTTGGACAGGGGGCAGTTCAGCCCCAGCATTTT
.	.	TRBV20-1	TRBJ1-3	CSARRDSGNTIYF	TGCAGTGCTAGACGGGACTCTGGAAACACCATATATTTT
.	.	TRBV20-1	TRBJ1-5	CSAVTGLNQPQHF	TGCAGTGCCGTTACAGGACTAAATCAGCCCCAGCATTTT
few	TRBD2	TRBV20-1	TRBJ2-7	CSAEEAGGPYEQYF	TGCAGTGCTGAGGAAGCGGGAGGGCCCTACGAGCAGTACTTC
many	TRBD2	TRBV5-1	TRBJ2-1	CASSYGTSGNNEQFF	TGCGCCAGCAGCTACGGGACTAGCGGTAACAATGAGCAGTTCTTC
.	TRBD1	TRBV5-1	TRBJ1-1	CASRGRGQVANTEAFF	TGCGCCAGCAGGGGCAGGGGGCAGGTGGCGAACACTGAAGCTTTCTTT
many	.	TRBV2	TRBJ2-7	CASSESANEQYF	TGTGCCAGCAGTGAATCAGCGAACGAGCAGTACTTC
.	.	TRBV12-3/TRBV12-4	TRBJ1-2	CASSLAGSLSNYGYTF	TGTGCCAGCAGCTTGGCAGGGTCCCTCTCTAACTATGGCTACACCTTC
many	TRBD1	TRBV28	TRBJ2-3	CASKGAGLTDTQYF	TGTGCCAGCAAGGGGGCGGGCTTGACAGATACGCAGTATTTT
.	TRBD1	TRBV7-8	TRBJ2-3	CASSPSLGTGAGDTQYF	TGTGCCAGCAGCCCCTCCCTCGGGACAGGGGCGGGTGATACGCAGTATTTT
.	TRBD1	TRBV7-2	TRBJ2-2	CASSQRLSTGRQGDTGELFF	TGTGCCAGCAGCCAACGGCTTTCCACCGGGAGACAGGGGGACACCGGGGAGCTGTTTTTT